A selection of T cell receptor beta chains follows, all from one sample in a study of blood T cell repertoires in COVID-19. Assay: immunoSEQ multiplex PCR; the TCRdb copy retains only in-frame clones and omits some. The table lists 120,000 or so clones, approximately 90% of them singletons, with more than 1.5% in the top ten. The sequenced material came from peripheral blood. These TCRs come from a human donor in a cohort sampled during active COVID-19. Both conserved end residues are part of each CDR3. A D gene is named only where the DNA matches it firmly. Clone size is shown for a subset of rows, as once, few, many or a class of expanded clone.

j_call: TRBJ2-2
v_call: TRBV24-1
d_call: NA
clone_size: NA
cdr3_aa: CATSDPTAGELFF

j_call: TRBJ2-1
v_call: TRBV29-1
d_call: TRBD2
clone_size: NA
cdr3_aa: CSVAGTSGRALLSKNEQFF

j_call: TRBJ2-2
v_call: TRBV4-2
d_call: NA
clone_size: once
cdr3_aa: CASSLQSGELFF

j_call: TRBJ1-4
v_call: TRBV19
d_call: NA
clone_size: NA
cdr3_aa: CASRGGTAERNEKLFF

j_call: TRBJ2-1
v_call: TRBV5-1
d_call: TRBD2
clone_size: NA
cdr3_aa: CASNAGTSGNNEQFF

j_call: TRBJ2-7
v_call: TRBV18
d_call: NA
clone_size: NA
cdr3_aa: CASSPPQGSEQYF

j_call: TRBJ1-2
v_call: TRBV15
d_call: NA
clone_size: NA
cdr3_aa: CATSSREAGYTF

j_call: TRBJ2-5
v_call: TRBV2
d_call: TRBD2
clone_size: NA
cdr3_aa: CASSEVLAGGRETQYF

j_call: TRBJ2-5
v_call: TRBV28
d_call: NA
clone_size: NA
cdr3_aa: CASSLGQKETQYF

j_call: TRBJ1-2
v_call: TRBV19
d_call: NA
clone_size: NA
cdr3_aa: CASSIIQSNYGYTF

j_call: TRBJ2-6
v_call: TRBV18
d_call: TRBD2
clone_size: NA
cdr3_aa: CASSQLASGANVLTF

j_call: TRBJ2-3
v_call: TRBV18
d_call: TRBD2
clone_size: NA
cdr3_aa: CASSPLAGVQDTQYF

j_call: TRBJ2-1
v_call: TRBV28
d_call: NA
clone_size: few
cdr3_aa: CASSSYAYRSSYNEQFF

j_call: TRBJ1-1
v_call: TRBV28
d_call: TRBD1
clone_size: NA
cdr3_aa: CASSSGTANTEAFF

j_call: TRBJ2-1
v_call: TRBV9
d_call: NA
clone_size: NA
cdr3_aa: CASSPTAGYEQFF

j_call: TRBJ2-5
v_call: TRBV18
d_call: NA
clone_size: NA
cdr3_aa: CASSLLDRGETQYF

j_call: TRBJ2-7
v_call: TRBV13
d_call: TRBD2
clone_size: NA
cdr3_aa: CASSLAGEGYSYEQYF

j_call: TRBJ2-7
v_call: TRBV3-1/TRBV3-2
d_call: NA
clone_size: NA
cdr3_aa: CASSQDPSVSYEQYF

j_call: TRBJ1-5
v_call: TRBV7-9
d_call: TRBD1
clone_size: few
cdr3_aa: CASSDSGTGLQPQHF

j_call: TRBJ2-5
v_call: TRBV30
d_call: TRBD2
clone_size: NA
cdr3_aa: CAWSPGLEETQYF

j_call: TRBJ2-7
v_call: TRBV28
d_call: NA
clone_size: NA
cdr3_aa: CASMHSREQYF

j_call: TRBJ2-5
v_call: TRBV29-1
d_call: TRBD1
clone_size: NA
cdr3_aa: CPAAHGQGAVGQETQYF

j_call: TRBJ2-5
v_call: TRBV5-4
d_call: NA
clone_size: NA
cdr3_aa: CASSWSDGKETQYF

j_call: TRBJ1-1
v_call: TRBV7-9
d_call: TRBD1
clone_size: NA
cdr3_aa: CASSFGQGSTEAFF

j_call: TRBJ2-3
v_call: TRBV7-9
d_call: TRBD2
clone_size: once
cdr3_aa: CASSSAGGADTQYF

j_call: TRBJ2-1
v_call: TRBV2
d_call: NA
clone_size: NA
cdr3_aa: CASSAQGNYNEQFF

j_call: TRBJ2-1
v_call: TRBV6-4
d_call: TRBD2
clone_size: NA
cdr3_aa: CASSRVAGENEQFF

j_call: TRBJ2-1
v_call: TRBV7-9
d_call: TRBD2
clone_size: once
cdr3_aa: CASSLVAGGSMSDNEQFF

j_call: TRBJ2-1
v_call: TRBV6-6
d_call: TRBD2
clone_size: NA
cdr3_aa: CASSRGGLAGGPNNEQFF

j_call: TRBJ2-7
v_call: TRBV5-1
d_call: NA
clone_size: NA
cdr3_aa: CASSPRGLNSYEQYF

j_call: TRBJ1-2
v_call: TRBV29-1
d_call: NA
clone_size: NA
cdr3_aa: CSVEGRMNTF

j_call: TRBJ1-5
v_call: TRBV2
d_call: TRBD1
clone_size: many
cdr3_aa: CASSKLQGANQPQHF

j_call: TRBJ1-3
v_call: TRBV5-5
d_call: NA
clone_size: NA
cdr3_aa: CASSLVSTSSGNTIYF

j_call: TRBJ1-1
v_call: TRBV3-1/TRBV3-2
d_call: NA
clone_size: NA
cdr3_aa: CASSLGTNMNTEAFF

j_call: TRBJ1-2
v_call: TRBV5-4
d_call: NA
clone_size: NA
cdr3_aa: CASSLDRPYGYTF

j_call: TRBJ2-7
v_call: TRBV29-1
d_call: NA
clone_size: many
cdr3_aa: CSVATGLSYEQYF

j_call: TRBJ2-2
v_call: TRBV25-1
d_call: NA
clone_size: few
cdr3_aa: CASSVQFRSETGELFF

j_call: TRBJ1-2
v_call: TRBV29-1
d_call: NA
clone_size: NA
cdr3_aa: CSVVGLGAAGYTF

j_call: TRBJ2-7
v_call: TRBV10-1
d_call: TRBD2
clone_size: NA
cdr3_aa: CASSETSGYEQYF

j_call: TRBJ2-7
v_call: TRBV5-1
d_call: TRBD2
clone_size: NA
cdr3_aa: CASSGTVAGSEQYF

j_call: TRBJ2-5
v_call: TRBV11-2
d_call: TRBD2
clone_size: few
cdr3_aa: CASTGREYSKGETQYF

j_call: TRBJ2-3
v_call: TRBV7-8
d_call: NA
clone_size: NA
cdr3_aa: CASSLNRVRTDTQYF